This T cell receptor (beta chain) is from a study of blood T cell repertoires in COVID-19. There are 14 residues in the CDR3. Trimming cost V 3 bases and J 2 bases; bases outside gene matches: 6. CDR1 and CDR2 from the germline V gene are DFQATT and SNEGSKA (reference sequence). Assay used: immunoSEQ multiplex PCR; TCRdb lists only in-frame clones, some missing. The data hold about 42,000 clones, with roughly three quarters observed a single time. The rearrangement uses TRBV20-1 and TRBJ2-5; 7 bases align to TRBD2. This clonotype was sampled from a man older than 75 with acute or convalescent COVID-19. The sequenced sample consisted of peripheral blood. CDR3 amino acids: CSASYWEGQETQYF. The DNA of the CDR3 is TGCAGTGCTAGTTACTGGGAGGGACAAGAGACCCAGTACTTC.